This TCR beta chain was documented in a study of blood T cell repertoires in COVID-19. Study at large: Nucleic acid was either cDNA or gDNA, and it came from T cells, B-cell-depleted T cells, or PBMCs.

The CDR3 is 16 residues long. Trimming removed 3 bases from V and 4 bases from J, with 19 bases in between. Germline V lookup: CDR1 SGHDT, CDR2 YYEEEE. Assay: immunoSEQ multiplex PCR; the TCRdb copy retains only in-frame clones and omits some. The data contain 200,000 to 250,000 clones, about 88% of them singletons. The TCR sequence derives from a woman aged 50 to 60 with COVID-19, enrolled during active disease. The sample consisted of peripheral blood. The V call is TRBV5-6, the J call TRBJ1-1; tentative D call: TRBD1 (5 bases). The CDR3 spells CASSWGWGDAGTEAFF. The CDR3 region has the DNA TGTGCCAGCAGCTGGGGATGGGGGGACGCCGGCACTGAAGCTTTCTTT.